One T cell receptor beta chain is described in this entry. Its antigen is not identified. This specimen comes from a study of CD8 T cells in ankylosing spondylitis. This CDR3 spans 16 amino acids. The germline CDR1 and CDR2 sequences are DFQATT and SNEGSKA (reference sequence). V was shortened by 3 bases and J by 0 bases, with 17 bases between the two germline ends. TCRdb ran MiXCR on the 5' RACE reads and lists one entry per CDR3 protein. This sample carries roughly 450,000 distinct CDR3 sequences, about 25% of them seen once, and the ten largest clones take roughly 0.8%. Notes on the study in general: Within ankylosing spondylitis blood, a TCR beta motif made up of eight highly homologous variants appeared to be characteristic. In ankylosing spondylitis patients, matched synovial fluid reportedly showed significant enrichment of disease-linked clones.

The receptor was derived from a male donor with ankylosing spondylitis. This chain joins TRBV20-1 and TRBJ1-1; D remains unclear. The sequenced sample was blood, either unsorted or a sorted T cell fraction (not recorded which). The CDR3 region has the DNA TGCAGTGCTAGTGAGGGCCTCGGAAATGTGAACACTGAAGCTTTCTTT. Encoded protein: CSASEGLGNVNTEAFF.